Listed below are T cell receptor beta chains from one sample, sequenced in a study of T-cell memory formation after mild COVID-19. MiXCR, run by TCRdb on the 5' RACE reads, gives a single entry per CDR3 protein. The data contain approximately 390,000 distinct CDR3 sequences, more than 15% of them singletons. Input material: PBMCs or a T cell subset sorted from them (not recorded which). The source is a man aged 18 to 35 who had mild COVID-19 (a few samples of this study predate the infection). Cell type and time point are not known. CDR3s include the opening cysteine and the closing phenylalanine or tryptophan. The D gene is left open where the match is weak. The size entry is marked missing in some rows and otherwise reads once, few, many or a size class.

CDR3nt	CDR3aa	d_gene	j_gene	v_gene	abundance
TGCAGTGCTAGAGATCGTGGACAGATTGAAGCTTTCTTT	CSARDRGQIEAFF	.	TRBJ1-1	TRBV20-1	.
TGTGCCAGCAGTCCCGCTCTAGCGGGGGGGCTCTACGAGCAGTACTTC	CASSPALAGGLYEQYF	TRBD2	TRBJ2-7	TRBV12-3/TRBV12-4	.
TGTGCCAGCTCTGTCTACACTGAAGCTTTCTTT	CASSVYTEAFF	.	TRBJ1-1	TRBV18	.
TGTGCCAGCAGCCCCCTAGGGGGGCCAACCGGGGAGCTGTTTTTT	CASSPLGGPTGELFF	.	TRBJ2-2	TRBV7-9	.
TGTGCCAGCAGTGAAGGAGCGTATACGCAGTATTTT	CASSEGAYTQYF	.	TRBJ2-3	TRBV2	.
TGCGCCAGCAGCCAAGATGGACTCATTCAGTACTTC	CASSQDGLIQYF	.	TRBJ2-4	TRBV4-1	.
TGTGCCTGGAGTGTCGCATATGGCTACACCTTC	CAWSVAYGYTF	.	TRBJ1-2	TRBV30	once
TGTGCCAGCAGCTTGTATCGTGGGACAGGGGGCTTTGGCTACACCTTC	CASSLYRGTGGFGYTF	TRBD1	TRBJ1-2	TRBV5-4	few
TGCAGTGCTAGAGCCTGGGGCCCGACCTCACCCCTCCACTTT	CSARAWGPTSPLHF	.	TRBJ1-6	TRBV20-1	.
TGTGCCAGCAGCTTAGCAGGACAGGGAACCTCCGAGCAGTACTTC	CASSLAGQGTSEQYF	TRBD1	TRBJ2-7	TRBV7-9	few
TGTGCCAGCAGTGATTCTTGGACAGGGCAAGAGACCCAGTACTTC	CASSDSWTGQETQYF	TRBD1	TRBJ2-5	TRBV2	.
TGTGCCAGCAGTTACGGCCAGCGGACCCAGTACTTC	CASSYGQRTQYF	.	TRBJ2-5	TRBV6-5	few